Below are 25 T cell receptor beta chains sequenced from a single sample in a study of blood T cell repertoires in COVID-19. Data came from immunoSEQ multiplex PCR; TCRdb stores just in-frame clones and leaves some out. Of about 400,000 clones in the sample, roughly 86% were seen once. The source material was PBMCs or T cells enriched from blood (not recorded which). These receptors originate from a young woman who had recovered from COVID-19.

The rearrangement uses TRBV27 and TRBJ2-2; TRBD1 might be the D (6 bases). This CDR3 region has 14 residues. The germline V gene has CDR1 MNHEY and CDR2 SMNVEV (reference sequence). V lost 3 bases and J lost 6, with 11 bases in between. CDR3 region: CASSFNRAAGELFF. The CDR3 DNA reads TGTGCCAGCAGTTTTAACAGGGCCGCCGGGGAGCTGTTTTTT.

The rearrangement uses TRBV10-1 and TRBJ2-7; 8 bases are a match to TRBD1. The trim removed 6 bases at V and 1 base at J, leaving 5 bases unmatched. CDR3 length: 14 residues. In germline, CDR1 is WNHNN, CDR2 SYGVQD (reference sequence). CDR3 nucleotide sequence: TGCGCCAGCAGAAGGACAGGGACTTCCTACGAGCAGTACTTC. It is translated as CASRRTGTSYEQYF.

The CDR3 loop is CSASHRDNQYF. The CDR3, as DNA: TGCAGTGCTAGTCACAGGGATAACCAGTACTTC. The chain employs TRBV20-1 and TRBJ2-5; D perhaps matches TRBD1 (6 bases). Germline values: CDR1 DFQATT, CDR2 SNEGSKA (reference sequence). Between the trimmed V and J ends, which lost 3 bases and 10 bases, there was a span of 12 bases. This CDR3 is built from 11 residues.

The gene calls are TRBV2 and TRBJ2-5, with D possibly matching TRBD1 (6 bases). Germline CDR1 reads SNHLY; CDR2 reads FYNNEI. The CDR3 is 13 residues long. V lost 8 bases and J lost 7, with 17 bases in between. The CDR3 spells CASSGGQSGTQYF. The CDR3, as DNA: TGTGCCAGCTCTGGGGGACAAAGTGGGACCCAGTACTTC.

The chain joins TRBV18 to TRBJ1-1; D is undetermined. The V gene lost 2 bases and the J gene lost 11 bases, with 21 bases spanning the gap. This CDR3 is built from 15 residues. Germline assignment: CDR1 KGHSH and CDR2 LQKENI. The CDR3 nucleotides read TGTGCCAGCTCACCAGGGCTCGGGGTCCCTCCGAAGGCTTTCTTT. Encoded protein: CASSPGLGVPPKAFF. The variable domain in full, with the rest retrieved from reference TRBV18 and TRBJ1-1, is NAGVMQNPRHLVRRRGQEARLRCSPMKGHSHVYWYRQLPEEGLKFMVYLQKENIIDESGMPKERFSAEFPKEGPSILRIQQVVRGDSAAYFCASSPGLGVPPKAFFGQGTRLTVV.

Here the CDR3 DNA reads TGTGCCAGCAGCGTGGTAGCGGTTGGAAATGAGCAGTTCTTC. The encoded protein is CASSVVAVGNEQFF. The V and J genes are TRBV9 and TRBJ2-1; maybe TRBD2 (6 bases). The germline V gene encodes CDR1 SGDLS and CDR2 YYNGEE. With 2 bases removed from V and 7 bases from J, the gap between germline ends came to 13 bases. The length of the CDR3 is 14 residues.

The rearrangement uses TRBV28 and TRBJ1-4; D is perhaps TRBD1 (5 bases). Trimming took 5 bases from V and 7 from J, leaving 11 bases between them. The CDR3 has 13 amino acids. Germline lookup yields CDR1 MDHEN and CDR2 SYDVKM. CDR3 in amino acids: CASSKTGGEKLFF. Here the CDR3 DNA reads TGTGCCAGCAGTAAGACGGGGGGTGAAAAACTGTTTTTT. Variable domain in full (rest from reference TRBV28 and TRBJ1-4): DVKVTQSSRYLVKRTGEKVFLECVQDMDHENMFWYRQDPGLGLRLIYFSYDVKMKEKGDIPEGYSVSREKKERFSLILESASTNQTSMYLCASSKTGGEKLFFGSGTQLSVL.

The chain employs TRBV7-9 and TRBJ2-2, with unresolved D. Germline CDR1 and CDR2: SEHNR and FQNEAQ (reference sequence). The length of the CDR3 is 12 residues. The V and J ends lost 4 bases and 10 bases respectively, with 10 bases between them. The CDR3 spells CASSSRSLELFF. Written as DNA, the CDR3 is TGTGCCAGCAGCTCGCGTTCTTTGGAGCTGTTTTTT.

The J gene is TRBJ1-1, the V gene TRBV7-2; no clear D gene. V was shortened by 4 bases and J by 0 bases, with 12 bases between the two germline ends. CDR1 and CDR2 (germline): SGHTA, FQGNSA. CDR3 size: 15 residues. CDR3 bases: TGTGCCAGCAGCTCCCAGCGGGCCTTGAACACTGAAGCTTTCTTT. Its translation is CASSSQRALNTEAFF.

The chain links TRBV27 to TRBJ2-1; weak D call: TRBD2 (5 bases). The CDR3 is made up of 14 amino acids. The germline V and J ends were trimmed by 2 bases and 4 bases, with 9 bases remaining between them. The germline V gene encodes CDR1 MNHEY and CDR2 SMNVEV (reference sequence). Written as DNA, the CDR3 is TGTGCCAGCAGTTTAACGGGGATATACAATGAGCAGTTCTTC. This gives the protein CASSLTGIYNEQFF.

The CDR3 loop is CASSAGGGFGTDTQYF. The CDR3 DNA follows: TGTGCCAGCAGTGCCGGGGGGGGGTTCGGCACAGATACGCAGTATTTT. The chain combines TRBV9 with TRBJ2-3; 8 positions match TRBD2. Germline V gene sequence: CDR1 SGDLS, CDR2 YYNGEE. The CDR3 length is 16 residues. J was trimmed by 1 base and V by 5 bases; bases with no gene match: 9.

The V call is TRBV7-9, the J call TRBJ2-5; 8 bases are shared with TRBD1. This CDR3 comprises 16 residues. The V segment lost 6 bases and the J segment 2 bases; nucleotides outside the gene matches: 11. Germline V gene sequence: CDR1 SEHNR, CDR2 FQNEAQ (reference sequence). In nucleotides, the CDR3 is TGTGCCAGCAGTCGAACAGGGGGGACGTGGCAAGAGACCCAGTACTTC. Translating it yields CASSRTGGTWQETQYF.

The V and J genes are TRBV7-9 and TRBJ2-7, with TRBD2 matching over 7 bases. CDR3 length: 15 residues. CDR1 is SEHNR and CDR2 is FQNEAQ in the germline V gene (reference sequence). V gave up 5 bases and J gave up 4 bases; unmatched junction bases: 11. The CDR3 sequence is CASSPIGLAVYEQYF. The DNA of the CDR3 is TGTGCCAGCAGCCCAATTGGCCTAGCGGTATACGAGCAGTACTTC.

The chain links TRBV7-9 to TRBJ2-7; 8 bases are shared with TRBD1. Germline CDR1 and CDR2: SEHNR and FQNEAQ (reference sequence). The trim removed 4 bases at V and 3 bases at J, leaving 5 bases unmatched. The CDR3 is 14 amino acids. The CDR3 DNA is TGTGCCAGCAGCTACGACAGGGGTCACTACGAGCAGTACTTC. It translates to CASSYDRGHYEQYF.

The chain has TRBV29-1 and TRBJ1-2; the D gene is possibly TRBD1 (6 bases). V lost 2 bases to trimming and J lost 3 bases, with 10 bases between them. CDR3 length: 13 residues. Looked up from germline, CDR1 is SQVTM and CDR2 is ANQGSEA. The chain's CDR3 is CSVESGVDYGYTF. DNA of the CDR3: TGCAGCGTTGAATCAGGGGTGGACTATGGCTACACCTTC.

The chain uses TRBV14 and TRBJ1-2, with 8 positions matching TRBD1. The germline CDR1 and CDR2 sequences are SGHDN and FVKESK. Germline trimming cut 1 base from V and 2 bases from J; bases unmatched to any gene: 3. This CDR3 has 15 residues. CDR3 sequence (DNA): TGTGCCAGCAGCCAAGTTCGGACAGGGAACTATGGCTACACCTTC. Encoded protein: CASSQVRTGNYGYTF.

The chain couples TRBV30 to TRBJ1-1; TRBD1 is a possible D gene (6 bases). The germline V gene has CDR1 GTSNPN and CDR2 SVGIG (reference sequence). The CDR3 covers 13 residues. The V end lost 3 bases, the J end lost 3 bases, and 11 bases lay between the germline ends. The CDR3 coding sequence is TGTGCCTGGAGAACAGGGTGGGACACTGAAGCTTTCTTT. Translating gives CAWRTGWDTEAFF.

This clone was observed a single time. This chain links TRBV2 with TRBJ1-4, with 7 bases fitting TRBD1. Trimming took 4 bases from V and 16 from J; bases not matched to a gene: 12. The CDR3 has 13 residues. Germline V gene sequence: CDR1 SNHLY, CDR2 FYNNEI. The CDR3 here is CASSGGQGELWFF. CDR3 nucleotides: TGTGCCAGCAGTGGGGGGCAGGGGGAACTTTGGTTTTTT.

The V gene is TRBV2, the J gene TRBJ2-2; 9 bases map to TRBD2. The CDR3 spans 14 residues. The trim removed 7 bases at V and 4 bases at J, leaving 4 bases unmatched. Germline CDR1 is SNHLY and CDR2 is FYNNEI. The DNA of the CDR3 is TGTGCCAGCAAACTAGCGGGTCCCACCGGGGAGCTGTTTTTT. Translated: CASKLAGPTGELFF.

This chain links TRBV24-1 with TRBJ2-7; the D is unclear. Between the trimmed V and J ends, which lost 2 bases and 2 bases, there was a span of 6 bases. The germline V gene has CDR1 KGHDR and CDR2 SFDVKD. CDR3 size: 13 residues. The CDR3 protein is CATSDSTAYEQYF. The CDR3, as DNA: TGTGCCACCAGTGATTCAACAGCCTACGAGCAGTACTTC.

The chain joins TRBV28 to TRBJ1-3; D might be TRBD1 (6 bases). V was shortened by 4 bases and J by 0 bases, with 16 bases between the two germline ends. Germline V gives CDR1 MDHEN, CDR2 SYDVKM. CDR3 length: 17 amino acids. The CDR3 sequence: CASSSYHLGGSGNTIYF. The CDR3 coding sequence is TGTGCCAGCAGTTCCTACCATTTAGGGGGCTCTGGAAACACCATATATTTT.

The chain links TRBV28 to TRBJ2-7; D not certain. Per the germline V gene, CDR1 is MDHEN and CDR2 is SYDVKM. The CDR3 runs to 16 residues. V was clipped by 0 bases and J by 5 bases, with 17 bases between them. CDR3: CASSLWKNDKTDEQYF. CDR3 DNA sequence: TGTGCCAGCAGTTTATGGAAGAATGACAAGACCGACGAGCAGTACTTC.

The V and J genes are TRBV10-3 and TRBJ2-3; 7 nucleotides line up with TRBD2. The germline V gene has CDR1 ENHRY and CDR2 SYGVKD. The CDR3 length is 18 residues. V dropped 4 bases and J dropped 3; count of bases not matched to a gene: 16. The CDR3 region is CAISAAAGTIDRTDTQYF. The CDR3 region has the DNA TGTGCCATCAGTGCTGCTGCGGGGACTATCGACCGAACAGATACGCAGTATTTT.

This chain connects TRBV5-4 to TRBJ1-6; D not certain. Trimming pared 6 bases from V and 8 bases from J, leaving 9 bases between. CDR3 length: 12 residues. CDR1 and CDR2 from the germline V gene are SGHNT and YYREEE (reference sequence). The CDR3 nucleotides are TGTGCCAGCACCTCGGAGGATTCACCCCTCCACTTT. This codes for CASTSEDSPLHF.

The V gene is TRBV27, the J gene TRBJ1-1, with TRBD1 identical over 8 bases. The CDR3 spans 17 residues. V shed 1 base, J shed 1 base, and the junction held 8 bases outside the gene matches. The V gene's germline CDR1 is MNHEY and CDR2 SMNVEV (reference sequence). The DNA of the CDR3 is TGTGCCAGCAGTTTATATCAAGGGGACAGGCGGAACACTGAAGCTTTCTTT. It encodes CASSLYQGDRRNTEAFF.